The 4 T cell receptor beta chains listed next were all sequenced from one sample in a study of STAT5B mutations in CD4+ large granular lymphocyte leukemia. The repertoire was sequenced with immunoSEQ multiplex PCR; TCRdb's copy has only in-frame clones and lacks some. The sample has some 41,000 clones, approximately 80% seen once. Sequencing input: CD4+ T cells from blood buffy coats. The receptors here all came from a human donor in good health.

This rearrangement joins TRBV28 to TRBJ2-7; 14 bases match TRBD2. Trimming took 7 bases from V and 3 from J; bases not matched to a gene: 8. Per germline, CDR1 MDHEN and CDR2 SYDVKM. The CDR3 spans 16 residues. The CDR3 region is CASTGTSGGKLYEQYF. In DNA, the CDR3 is TGTGCCAGCACTGGGACTAGCGGGGGAAAACTCTACGAGCAGTACTTC.

V usage is TRBV19 and J usage is TRBJ2-3, with 10 bases fitting TRBD2. V shed 4 bases and J 6 bases; nucleotides not matched to a gene: 7. The CDR3 totals 15 residues. Germline values: CDR1 LNHDA, CDR2 SQIVND (reference sequence). DNA for the CDR3: TGTGCCAGTAGTACTCCTCTAGCGGGGGTGGATACGCAGTATTTT. This gives the protein CASSTPLAGVDTQYF.

The rearrangement links TRBV7-8 to TRBJ2-1; 7 bases line up with TRBD2. Trimming cost V 1 base and J 2 bases; bases outside gene matches: 2. CDR3 length: 15 residues. Germline-derived CDR1 and CDR2 are SGHVS and FQNEAQ. The CDR3 loop reads CASSLVGGTYNEQFF. CDR3 sequence (DNA): TGTGCCAGCAGCTTAGTCGGGGGGACCTACAATGAGCAGTTCTTC.

The V and J genes are TRBV11-2 and TRBJ2-5; 7 nucleotides line up with TRBD2. The CDR3 is 15 residues long. V was clipped by 1 base and J by 4 bases; unmatched bases: 6. The germline V gene encodes CDR1 SGHAT and CDR2 FQNNGV. CDR3 bases: TGTGCCAGCAGCTTAGTCCGCGGGGGTAGAGAGACCCAGTACTTC. Protein product: CASSLVRGGRETQYF.